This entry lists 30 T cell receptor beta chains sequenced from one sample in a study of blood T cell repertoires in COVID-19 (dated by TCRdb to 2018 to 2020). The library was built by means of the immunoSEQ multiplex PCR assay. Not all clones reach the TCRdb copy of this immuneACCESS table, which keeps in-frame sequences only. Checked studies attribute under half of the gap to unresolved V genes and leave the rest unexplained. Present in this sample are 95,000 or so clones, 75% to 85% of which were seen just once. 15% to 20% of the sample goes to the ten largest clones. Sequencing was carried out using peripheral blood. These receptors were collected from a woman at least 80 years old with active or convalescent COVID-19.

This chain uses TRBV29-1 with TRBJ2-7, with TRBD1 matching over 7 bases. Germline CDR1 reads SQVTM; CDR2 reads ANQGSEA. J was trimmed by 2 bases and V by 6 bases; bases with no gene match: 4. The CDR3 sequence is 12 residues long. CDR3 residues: CSVRQGPYEQYF. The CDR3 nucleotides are TGCAGCGTACGACAGGGTCCCTACGAGCAGTACTTC.

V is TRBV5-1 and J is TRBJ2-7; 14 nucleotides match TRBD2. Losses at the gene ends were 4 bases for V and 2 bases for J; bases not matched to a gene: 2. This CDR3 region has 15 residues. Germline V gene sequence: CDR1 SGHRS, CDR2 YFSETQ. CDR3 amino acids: CASSQTSGRAYEQYF. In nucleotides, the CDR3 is TGCGCCAGCAGCCAGACTAGCGGGAGGGCCTACGAGCAGTACTTC. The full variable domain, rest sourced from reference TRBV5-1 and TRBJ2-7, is KAGVTQTPRYLIKTRGQQVTLSCSPISGHRSVSWYQQTPGQGLQFLFEYFSETQRNKGNFPGRFSGRQFSNSRSEMNVSTLELGDSALYLCASSQTSGRAYEQYFGPGTRLTVT.

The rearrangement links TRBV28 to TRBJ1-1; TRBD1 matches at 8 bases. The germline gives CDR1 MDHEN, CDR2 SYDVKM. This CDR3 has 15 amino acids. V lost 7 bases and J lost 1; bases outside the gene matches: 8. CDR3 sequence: CASTPLGTGNTEAFF. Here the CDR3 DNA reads TGTGCCAGCACCCCCCTCGGGACAGGGAACACTGAAGCTTTCTTT.

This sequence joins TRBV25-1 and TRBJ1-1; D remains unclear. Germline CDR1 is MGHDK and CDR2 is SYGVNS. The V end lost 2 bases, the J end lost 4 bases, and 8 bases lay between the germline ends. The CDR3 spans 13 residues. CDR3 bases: TGTGCCAGCAGTGAACCCTCCTTCACTGAAGCTTTCTTT. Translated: CASSEPSFTEAFF.

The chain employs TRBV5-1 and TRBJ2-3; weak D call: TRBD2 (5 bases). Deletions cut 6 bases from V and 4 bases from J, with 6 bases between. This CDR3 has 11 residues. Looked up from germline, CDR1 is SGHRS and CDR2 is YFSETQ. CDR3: CASKAADTQYF. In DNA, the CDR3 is TGCGCCAGCAAAGCGGCAGATACGCAGTATTTT.

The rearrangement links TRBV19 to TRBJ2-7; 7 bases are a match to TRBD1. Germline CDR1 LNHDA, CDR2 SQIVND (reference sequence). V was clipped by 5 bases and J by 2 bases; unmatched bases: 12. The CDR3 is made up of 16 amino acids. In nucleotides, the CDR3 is TGTGCCAGTAGTCCGACAACGACAGGGTTCCCCTACGAGCAGTACTTC. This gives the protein CASSPTTTGFPYEQYF.

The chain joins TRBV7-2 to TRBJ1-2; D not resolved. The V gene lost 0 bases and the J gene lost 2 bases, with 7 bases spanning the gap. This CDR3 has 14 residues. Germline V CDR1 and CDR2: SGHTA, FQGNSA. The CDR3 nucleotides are TGTGCCAGCAGCTTAGCGGGAGAGAACTATGGCTACACCTTC. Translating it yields CASSLAGENYGYTF.

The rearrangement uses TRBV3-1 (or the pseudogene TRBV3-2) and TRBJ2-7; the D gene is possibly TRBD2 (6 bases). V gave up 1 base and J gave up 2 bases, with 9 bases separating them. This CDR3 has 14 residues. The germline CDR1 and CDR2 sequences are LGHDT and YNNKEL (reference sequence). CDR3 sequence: CASSQGGVTYEQYF. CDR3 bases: TGTGCCAGCAGCCAAGGGGGGGTAACCTACGAGCAGTACTTC.

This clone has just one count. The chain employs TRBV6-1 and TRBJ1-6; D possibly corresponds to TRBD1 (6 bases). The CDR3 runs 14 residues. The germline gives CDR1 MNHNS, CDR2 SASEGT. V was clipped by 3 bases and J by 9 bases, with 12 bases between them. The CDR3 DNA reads TGTGCCAGCAGTGAGCGGACAGTCGGTTCACCCCTCCACTTT. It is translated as CASSERTVGSPLHF.

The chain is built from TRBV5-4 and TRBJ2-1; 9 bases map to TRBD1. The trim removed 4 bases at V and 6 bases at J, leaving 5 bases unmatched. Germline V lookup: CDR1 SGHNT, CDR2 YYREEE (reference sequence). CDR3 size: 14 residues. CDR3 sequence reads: CASSIPGQGNEQFF. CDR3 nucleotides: TGTGCCAGCAGCATTCCGGGACAGGGCAATGAGCAGTTCTTC. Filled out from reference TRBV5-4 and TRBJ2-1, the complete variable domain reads ETGVTQSPTHLIKTRGQQVTLRCSSQSGHNTVSWYQQALGQGPQFIFQYYREEENGRGNFPPRFSGLQFPNYSSELNVNALELDDSALYLCASSIPGQGNEQFFGPGTRLTVL.

The CDR3 sequence is CASSVAGETQYF. For the CDR3, the DNA is TGTGCCAGCAGTGTGGCCGGGGAGACCCAGTACTTC. The V gene is TRBV2, the J gene TRBJ2-5; D is ambiguous. V lost 4 bases and J lost 5, with 8 bases in between. There are 12 residues in the CDR3. From germline, CDR1 is SNHLY and CDR2 FYNNEI.

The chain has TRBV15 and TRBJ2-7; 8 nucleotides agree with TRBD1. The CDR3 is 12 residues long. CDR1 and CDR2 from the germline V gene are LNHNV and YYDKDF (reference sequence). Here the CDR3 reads CKRGTGPYEQYF. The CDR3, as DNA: TGTAAGAGAGGGACAGGCCCTTACGAGCAGTACTTC.

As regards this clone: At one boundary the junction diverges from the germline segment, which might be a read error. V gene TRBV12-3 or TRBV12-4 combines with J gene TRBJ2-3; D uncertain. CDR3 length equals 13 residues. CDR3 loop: CASSLAGTDTQYF. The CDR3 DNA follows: TGTGCCAGCAGCCTCGCAGGCACGGATACGCAGTATTTT.

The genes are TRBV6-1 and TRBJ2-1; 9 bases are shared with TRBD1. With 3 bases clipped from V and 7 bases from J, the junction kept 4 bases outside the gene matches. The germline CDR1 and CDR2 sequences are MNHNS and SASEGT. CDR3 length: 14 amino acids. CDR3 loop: CASSDGTGSNEQFF. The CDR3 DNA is TGTGCCAGCAGTGATGGGACAGGGTCGAATGAGCAGTTCTTC.

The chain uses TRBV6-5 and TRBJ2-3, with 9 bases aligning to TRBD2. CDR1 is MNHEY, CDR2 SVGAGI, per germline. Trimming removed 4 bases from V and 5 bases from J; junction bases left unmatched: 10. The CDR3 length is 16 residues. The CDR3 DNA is TGTGCCAGCAGTTCTAGGGGACTAGCACAGGAAGATACGCAGTATTTT. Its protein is CASSSRGLAQEDTQYF.

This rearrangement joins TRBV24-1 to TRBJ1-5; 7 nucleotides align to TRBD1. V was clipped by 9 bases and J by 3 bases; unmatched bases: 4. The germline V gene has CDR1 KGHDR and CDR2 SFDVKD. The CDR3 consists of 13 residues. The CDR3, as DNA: TGTGCCACCCGGGACAGCGACAATCAGCCCCAGCATTTT. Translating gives CATRDSDNQPQHF.

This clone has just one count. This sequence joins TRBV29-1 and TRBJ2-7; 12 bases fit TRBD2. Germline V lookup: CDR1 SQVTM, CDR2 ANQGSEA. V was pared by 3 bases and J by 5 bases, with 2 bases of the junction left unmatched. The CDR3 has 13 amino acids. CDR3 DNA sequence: TGCAGCGTTGATAGGACTAGCGGGAACGAGCAGTACTTC. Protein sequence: CSVDRTSGNEQYF.

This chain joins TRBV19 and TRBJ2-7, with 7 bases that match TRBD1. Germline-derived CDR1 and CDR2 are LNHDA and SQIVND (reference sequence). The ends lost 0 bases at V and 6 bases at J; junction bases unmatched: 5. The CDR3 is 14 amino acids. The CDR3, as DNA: TGTGCCAGTAGTATAGACCCTGGGACAGCCGAGCAGTACTTC. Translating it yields CASSIDPGTAEQYF.

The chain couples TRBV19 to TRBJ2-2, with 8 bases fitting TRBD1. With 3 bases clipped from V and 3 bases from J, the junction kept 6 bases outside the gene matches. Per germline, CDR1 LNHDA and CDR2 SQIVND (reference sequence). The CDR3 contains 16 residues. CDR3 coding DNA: TGTGCCAGTAGTATCAGAGACAGGGGTTACACCGGGGAGCTGTTTTTT. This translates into CASSIRDRGYTGELFF. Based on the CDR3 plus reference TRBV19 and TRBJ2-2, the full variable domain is DGGITQSPKYLFRKEGQNVTLSCEQNLNHDAMYWYRQDPGQGLRLIYYSQIVNDFQKGDIAEGYSVSREKKESFPLTVTSAQKNPTAFYLCASSIRDRGYTGELFFGEGSRLTVL.

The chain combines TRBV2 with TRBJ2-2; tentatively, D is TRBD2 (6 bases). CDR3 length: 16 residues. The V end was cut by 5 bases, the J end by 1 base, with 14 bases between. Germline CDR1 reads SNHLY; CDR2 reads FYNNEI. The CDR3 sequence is CASSSQGGVNTGELFF. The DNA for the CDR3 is TGTGCCAGCAGTTCTCAAGGCGGGGTGAACACCGGGGAGCTGTTTTTT.

For the CDR3, the DNA is TGTGCCAGCAGCTTTTCAGACACCATATATTTT. Amino acid sequence: CASSFSDTIYF. V usage is TRBV11-2 and J usage is TRBJ1-3; D uncertain. Per germline, CDR1 SGHAT and CDR2 FQNNGV. The V and J ends lost 3 bases and 8 bases respectively, with 5 bases between them. The CDR3 totals 11 residues.

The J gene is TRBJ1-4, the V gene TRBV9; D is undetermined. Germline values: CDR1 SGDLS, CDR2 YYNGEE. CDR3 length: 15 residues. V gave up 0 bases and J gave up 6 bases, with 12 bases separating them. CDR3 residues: CASSVGGRSYEKLFF. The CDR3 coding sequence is TGTGCCAGCAGCGTAGGAGGGAGGTCTTATGAAAAACTGTTTTTT. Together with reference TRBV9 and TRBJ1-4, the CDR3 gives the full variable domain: DSGVTQTPKHLITATGQRVTLRCSPRSGDLSVYWYQQSLDQGLQFLIQYYNGEERAKGNILERFSAQQFPDLHSELNLSSLELGDSALYFCASSVGGRSYEKLFFGSGTQLSVL.

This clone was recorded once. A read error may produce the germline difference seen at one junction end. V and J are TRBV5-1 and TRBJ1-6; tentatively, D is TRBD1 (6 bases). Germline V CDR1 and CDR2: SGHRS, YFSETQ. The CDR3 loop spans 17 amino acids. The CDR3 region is CASSADSPARFNSPLHF. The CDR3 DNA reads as TGTGCCAGCAGCGCGGACAGCCCCGCCAGATTCAATTCACCCCTCCACTTT.

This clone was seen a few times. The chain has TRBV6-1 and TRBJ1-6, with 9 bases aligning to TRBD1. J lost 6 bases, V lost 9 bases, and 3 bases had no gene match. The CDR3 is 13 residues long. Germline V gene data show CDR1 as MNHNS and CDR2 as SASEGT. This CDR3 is CASSDRGNSPLHF. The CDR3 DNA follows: TGTGCCAGTTCGGACAGGGGTAATTCACCCCTCCACTTT.

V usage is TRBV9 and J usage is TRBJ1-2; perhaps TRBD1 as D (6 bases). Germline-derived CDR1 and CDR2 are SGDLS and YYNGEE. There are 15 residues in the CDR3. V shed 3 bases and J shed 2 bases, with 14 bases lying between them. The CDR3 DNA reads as TGTGCCAGCAGCGGAGGAACAGGGCCAAACTATGGCTACACCTTC. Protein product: CASSGGTGPNYGYTF.

Written as DNA, the CDR3 is TGTGCCAGCAGTTTGGGACAGTTCAATCAGCCCCAGCATTTT. It is translated as CASSLGQFNQPQHF. The chain carries TRBV28 and TRBJ1-5; TRBD1 aligns across 7 bases. V was pared by 3 bases and J by 3 bases, with 2 bases of the junction left unmatched. The length of the CDR3 is 14 residues. Looked up from germline, CDR1 is MDHEN and CDR2 is SYDVKM. Full variable domain (missing parts from reference TRBV28 and TRBJ1-5): DVKVTQSSRYLVKRTGEKVFLECVQDMDHENMFWYRQDPGLGLRLIYFSYDVKMKEKGDIPEGYSVSREKKERFSLILESASTNQTSMYLCASSLGQFNQPQHFGDGTRLSIL.

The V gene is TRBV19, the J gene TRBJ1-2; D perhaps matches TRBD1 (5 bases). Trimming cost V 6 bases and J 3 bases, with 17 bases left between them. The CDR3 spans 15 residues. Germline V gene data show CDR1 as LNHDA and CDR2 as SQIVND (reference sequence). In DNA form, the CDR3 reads TGTGCCAGTAGCCCTGGAGGGGCGCAGGACTATGGCTACACCTTC. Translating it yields CASSPGGAQDYGYTF. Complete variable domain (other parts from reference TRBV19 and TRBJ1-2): DGGITQSPKYLFRKEGQNVTLSCEQNLNHDAMYWYRQDPGQGLRLIYYSQIVNDFQKGDIAEGYSVSREKKESFPLTVTSAQKNPTAFYLCASSPGGAQDYGYTFGSGTRLTVV.

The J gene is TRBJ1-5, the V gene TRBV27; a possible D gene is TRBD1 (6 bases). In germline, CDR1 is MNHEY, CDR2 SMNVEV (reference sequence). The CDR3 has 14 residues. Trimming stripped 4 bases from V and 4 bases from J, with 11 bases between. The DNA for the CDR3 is TGTGCCAGCAGTTACTCCGGGACAAATCAGCCCCAGCATTTT. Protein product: CASSYSGTNQPQHF.

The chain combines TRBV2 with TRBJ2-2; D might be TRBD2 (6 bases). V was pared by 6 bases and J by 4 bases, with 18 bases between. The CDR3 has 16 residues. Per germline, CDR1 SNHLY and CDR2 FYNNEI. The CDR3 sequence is CASRRGGRHTTGELFF. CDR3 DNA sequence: TGTGCCAGCAGGCGGGGTGGGCGACATACCACCGGGGAGCTGTTTTTT. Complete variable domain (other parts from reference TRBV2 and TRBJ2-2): EPEVTQTPSHQVTQMGQEVILRCVPISNHLYFYWYRQILGQKVEFLVSFYNNEISEKSEIFDDQFSVERPDGSNFTLKIRSTKLEDSAMYFCASRRGGRHTTGELFFGEGSRLTVL.

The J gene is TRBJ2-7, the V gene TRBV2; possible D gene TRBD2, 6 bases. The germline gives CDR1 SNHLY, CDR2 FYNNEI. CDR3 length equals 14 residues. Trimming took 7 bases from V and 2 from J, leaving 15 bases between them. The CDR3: CASTRRDTPYEQYF. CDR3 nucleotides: TGTGCCAGCACGAGGAGGGATACCCCCTACGAGCAGTACTTC.